The T cell receptor beta chain under discussion was sequenced for a study of blood T cell repertoires in COVID-19. As for the study in general: From T cells, B-cell-depleted T cells, or PBMCs came the material, which was cDNA or gDNA.

Libraries were prepared by immunoSEQ multiplex PCR; TCRdb keeps only in-frame clonotypes and omits some of them. The data hold more than 300,000 clones, with roughly 87% observed a single time. CDR3 length: 14 residues. Trimming removed 6 bases from V and 1 base from J, with 12 bases in between. CDR1 and CDR2 (germline): KGHSH, LQKENI. This chain links TRBV18 with TRBJ1-1; D call uncertain. The TCR was taken from a woman aged 45 to 65 who had recovered from COVID-19. Material: PBMCs or T cells enriched from blood (not recorded which). CDR3 loop: CASSQESGNTEAFF. The CDR3 nucleotides are TGTGCCAGCTCCCAGGAATCCGGGAACACTGAAGCTTTCTTT. Based on the CDR3 plus reference TRBV18 and TRBJ1-1, the full variable domain is NAGVMQNPRHLVRRRGQEARLRCSPMKGHSHVYWYRQLPEEGLKFMVYLQKENIIDESGMPKERFSAEFPKEGPSILRIQQVVRGDSAAYFCASSQESGNTEAFFGQGTRLTVV.